Following are 29 T cell receptor beta chains from one sample sequenced in a study of naive and memory T cell subsets. Two oligonucleotides, mixed equimolar, formed the beta constant-region primer covering TRBC1 and TRBC2. TCRdb reprocessed the UMI-ligation and nested PCR reads with MiXCR, giving one entry per CDR3 protein. Of 81,000 or so distinct CDR3 sequences in the sample, around 6.5% were seen once. Sequencing was done on a sample of central memory CD4+ T cells from blood. These receptors came from a human donor in good health.

This chain connects TRBV19 to TRBJ1-2; no firm D call. Germline CDR1 and CDR2: LNHDA and SQIVND (reference sequence). The V gene lost 5 bases and the J gene lost 8 bases, with 15 bases spanning the gap. There are 13 residues in the CDR3. CDR3 sequence: CASSRSQVGGYTF. CDR3 coding DNA: TGTGCCAGTAGTCGGAGTCAAGTGGGCGGCTACACCTTC.

Ten or more counts support this clonotype. The chain links TRBV28 to TRBJ1-2; 7 bases line up with TRBD1. Germline lookup yields CDR1 MDHEN and CDR2 SYDVKM. The CDR3 loop spans 13 amino acids. The ends lost 3 bases at V and 8 bases at J; junction bases unmatched: 6. In nucleotides, the CDR3 is TGTGCCAGCAGTTTTGACAGGGAGGGGGGCTACACCTTC. This gives the protein CASSFDREGGYTF.

Ten or more counts support this clonotype. In DNA, the CDR3 is TGTGCCAGCAGCTTCCGACGGGAGAACACTGAAGCTTTCTTT. Translated, it gives CASSFRRENTEAFF. V gene TRBV7-2 combines with J gene TRBJ1-1; unclear D gene. The V gene's germline CDR1 is SGHTA and CDR2 FQGNSA. V lost 3 bases and J lost 1, with 9 bases in between. CDR3 length equals 14 residues. The full variable domain, completed using reference TRBV7-2 and TRBJ1-1, is GAGVSQSPSNKVTEKGKDVELRCDPISGHTALYWYRQSLGQGLEFLIYFQGNSAPDKSGLPSDRFSAERTGGSVSTLTIQRTQQEDSAVYLCASSFRRENTEAFFGQGTRLTVV.

This CDR3 reads CASSFLDREEAFF. CDR3 nucleotides: TGCGCCAGCAGCTTCTTGGACAGGGAAGAAGCTTTCTTT. The V and J genes are TRBV5-1 and TRBJ1-1, with 8 bases fitting TRBD1. The V gene end was trimmed by 2 bases and the J gene end by 8 bases; junction bases not matched to a gene: 5. Germline V gene lookup returns CDR1 SGHRS and CDR2 YFSETQ. The CDR3 runs to 13 residues.

This clonotype was seen many times. This chain connects TRBV7-2 to TRBJ1-2; 7 bases line up with TRBD1. The germline V gene has CDR1 SGHTA and CDR2 FQGNSA. V shed 2 bases, J shed 12 bases, and the junction held 6 bases outside the gene matches. This CDR3 region has 12 residues. This CDR3 is CASSLTSTGNTF. CDR3 nucleotides: TGTGCCAGCAGCTTAACCTCGACAGGGAACACCTTC.

The chain has TRBV19 and TRBJ1-2; TRBD1 aligns across 11 bases. Germline CDR1 and CDR2: LNHDA and SQIVND (reference sequence). CDR3 length: 14 residues. V gave up 3 bases and J gave up 8 bases; unmatched junction bases: 5. The chain's CDR3 is CASSIGQGAVGYTF. The CDR3 DNA reads as TGTGCCAGTAGTATTGGACAGGGGGCGGTCGGCTACACCTTC.

The J gene is TRBJ2-1, the V gene TRBV4-1, with 12 nucleotides matching TRBD2. V lost 0 bases to trimming and J lost 4 bases; unmatched junction nucleotides: 1. The length of the CDR3 is 16 residues. Per germline, CDR1 MGHRA and CDR2 YSYEKL. The CDR3 protein is CASSQETSGRYNEQFF. The CDR3 DNA follows: TGCGCCAGCAGCCAAGAAACTAGCGGGAGGTACAATGAGCAGTTCTTC.

This clonotype was observed many times. The chain joins TRBV7-6 to TRBJ2-1; D call uncertain. V was trimmed by 5 bases and J by 4 bases, leaving 9 bases between them. Germline V CDR1 and CDR2: SGHVS, FNYEAQ. The CDR3 length is 13 residues. The CDR3 here is CASSDGSYNEQFF. As DNA, the CDR3 is TGTGCCAGCAGCGATGGATCGTACAATGAGCAGTTCTTC.

This clonotype was observed many times. The chain has TRBV20-1 and TRBJ2-7, with TRBD2 as a possible D gene (6 bases). The germline V gene has CDR1 DFQATT and CDR2 SNEGSKA (reference sequence). The germline V and J ends were trimmed by 2 bases and 7 bases, with 15 bases remaining between them. This CDR3 is built from 13 residues. CDR3 protein: CSARTDYLSEQYF. CDR3 nucleotide sequence: TGCAGTGCTAGAACGGACTACCTTTCGGAGCAGTACTTC.

In this sample, this clonotype turned up many times. J is TRBJ2-1 and V is TRBV5-5, with a possible D match to TRBD1 (6 bases). This CDR3 is built from 20 residues. CDR1 and CDR2 (germline): SGHKS, YYEKEE (reference sequence). Trimming pared 4 bases from V and 0 bases from J, leaving 26 bases between. CDR3 bases: TGTGCCAGCAGCCCCACGCCCGGTTCCAGGGGAAGGGGCTCCTACAATGAGCAGTTCTTC. This sequence encodes CASSPTPGSRGRGSYNEQFF.

This clonotype was seen at least ten times. V gene TRBV5-1 combines with J gene TRBJ1-1, with D possibly TRBD1 on 5 matching bases. CDR3 length: 14 amino acids. Trimming pared 2 bases from V and 4 bases from J, leaving 12 bases between. CDR1 and CDR2 (germline): SGHRS, YFSETQ. This chain's CDR3 is CASSLQDGGTEAFF. In DNA form, the CDR3 reads TGCGCCAGCAGCTTACAGGACGGAGGCACTGAAGCTTTCTTT.

The V gene is TRBV20-1, the J gene TRBJ2-3; 14 bases match TRBD2. This CDR3 region has 17 residues. V gave up 4 bases and J gave up 4 bases; unmatched junction bases: 10. CDR1 is DFQATT, CDR2 SNEGSKA, per germline (reference sequence). In DNA, the CDR3 is TGCAGTGCTACAATTTGGACTAGCGGGGGGCATTCAGATACGCAGTATTTT. Translated: CSATIWTSGGHSDTQYF.

In its sample, this clonotype was seen a few times. J is TRBJ2-3 and V is TRBV12-3 or TRBV12-4; D ambiguous. V was clipped by 1 base and J by 2 bases, with 10 bases between them. CDR3 length: 15 amino acids. CDR3 sequence (DNA): TGTGCCAGCAGTTTAGGGAGACGGTACACAGATACGCAGTATTTT. Amino acids: CASSLGRRYTDTQYF.

This chain links TRBV5-1 with TRBJ1-1; no definite D call. Trimming cost V 2 bases and J 7 bases, with 18 bases left between them. The CDR3 sequence is 15 residues long. From germline, CDR1 is SGHRS and CDR2 YFSETQ. CDR3 sequence (DNA): TGCGCCAGCAGCTTACCCTTGCCCACCATGGATGAAGCTTTCTTT. It is translated as CASSLPLPTMDEAFF.

This clonotype was detected a few times. V usage is TRBV20-1 and J usage is TRBJ2-3; 10 bases are a match to TRBD1. V shed 7 bases and J 5 bases; nucleotides not matched to a gene: 3. This CDR3 is 12 amino acids long. The germline V gene has CDR1 DFQATT and CDR2 SNEGSKA (reference sequence). The CDR3 here is CSDRDRGDTQYF. For the CDR3, the DNA is TGCAGTGACCGGGACAGGGGAGATACGCAGTATTTT.

This clonotype occurred a few times. The J gene is TRBJ2-1, the V gene TRBV7-2; TRBD2 matches 13 bases. Germline V lookup: CDR1 SGHTA, CDR2 FQGNSA. CDR3 length: 15 amino acids. V dropped 5 bases and J dropped 5; count of bases not matched to a gene: 3. The CDR3 protein is CASSRLAGGHNEQFF. DNA for the CDR3: TGTGCCAGCAGCAGACTAGCGGGGGGCCACAATGAGCAGTTCTTC.

This clonotype was found a few times. The genes are TRBV4-2 and TRBJ2-4, with D perhaps TRBD2 (6 bases). Trimming took off 1 base at V and 8 bases at J, with 12 bases between the two ends. CDR1 is LGHNA, CDR2 YNFKEQ, per germline. CDR3 length equals 14 residues. In DNA form, the CDR3 reads TGTGCCAGCAGCCAAGGGGAGGCGGTCGACATTCAGTACTTC. Residues: CASSQGEAVDIQYF.

This clonotype was observed at least ten times. The chain is built from TRBV7-2 and TRBJ2-7; D possibly matches TRBD1 or TRBD2 (5 bases each). This CDR3 is 14 amino acids long. The V gene lost 5 bases and the J gene lost 0 bases, with 11 bases spanning the gap. Germline CDR1 reads SGHTA; CDR2 reads FQGNSA. In nucleotides, the CDR3 is TGTGCCAGCAGCATCCGGGACCACTCCTACGAGCAGTACTTC. It encodes CASSIRDHSYEQYF.

In its sample, this clonotype was seen many times. V gene TRBV28 combines with J gene TRBJ1-5; D may be TRBD1 (5 bases). CDR3 length: 15 amino acids. CDR1 is MDHEN, CDR2 SYDVKM, per germline. V lost 8 bases and J 4 bases, leaving 18 bases between the germline ends. The CDR3 DNA follows: TGTGCCAGCTTGTCAGGGTCGAGTGGGAATCAGCCCCAGCATTTT. Its protein product is CASLSGSSGNQPQHF.

This clonotype was found many times. The CDR3: CAWMKLRYGYTF. The CDR3, as DNA: TGTGCCTGGATGAAATTGAGATATGGCTACACCTTC. V and J are TRBV30 and TRBJ1-2; no firm D call. The germline CDR1 and CDR2 sequences are GTSNPN and SVGIG (reference sequence). V was cut by 4 bases and J by 5 bases, with 11 bases left in between. There are 12 residues in the CDR3. Full variable domain (outside the CDR3, taken from reference TRBV30 and TRBJ1-2): SQTIHQWPATLVQPVGSPLSLECTVEGTSNPNLYWYRQAAGRGLQLLFYSVGIGQISSEVPQNLSASRPQDRQFILSSKKLLLSDSGFYLCAWMKLRYGYTFGSGTRLTVV.

The sample holds a few counts of this clonotype. V gene TRBV28 combines with J gene TRBJ1-5, with D maybe TRBD1 (5 bases). This CDR3 is 15 amino acids long. Germline V gene sequence: CDR1 MDHEN, CDR2 SYDVKM. Trimming took off 2 bases at V and 8 bases at J, with 16 bases between the two ends. The CDR3 region has the DNA TGTGCCAGCAGTTTACCGACAGCCGAACGGGAGCCCCAGCATTTT. Translation: CASSLPTAEREPQHF.

The chain combines TRBV19 with TRBJ2-6; TRBD1 might be the D (5 bases). Germline V gives CDR1 LNHDA, CDR2 SQIVND (reference sequence). The length of the CDR3 is 19 residues. V gave up 6 bases and J gave up 0 bases, with 21 bases separating them. CDR3 loop: CASSRRTGEASSGANVLTF. The CDR3 nucleotides read TGTGCCAGTAGCCGGCGAACAGGTGAGGCGTCCTCTGGGGCCAACGTCCTGACTTTC.

V usage is TRBV13 and J usage is TRBJ2-1, with 13 bases that match TRBD2. CDR3 size: 14 residues. Trimming took 8 bases from V and 10 from J; bases not matched to a gene: 8. The V gene's germline CDR1 is PRHDT and CDR2 FYEKMQ (reference sequence). The DNA of the CDR3 is TGTGCCAGCCGGCCGGGACTAGCGGGGCGGGAGCAGTTCTTC. Encoded protein: CASRPGLAGREQFF. Using reference TRBV13 and TRBJ2-1 for the parts outside the CDR3, the full variable domain is AAGVIQSPRHLIKEKRETATLKCYPIPRHDTVYWYQQGPGQDPQFLISFYEKMQSDKGSIPDRFSAQQFSDYHSELNMSSLELGDSALYFCASRPGLAGREQFFGPGTRLTVL.

This clonotype was seen many times. The CDR3 spells CASSFFQVVSTEAFF. The CDR3 nucleotides read TGTGCCAGCAGCTTCTTCCAGGTCGTTTCCACTGAAGCTTTCTTT. V gene TRBV13 combines with J gene TRBJ1-1; no firm D call. Germline CDR1 and CDR2: PRHDT and FYEKMQ (reference sequence). This CDR3 contains 15 residues. V was trimmed by 3 bases and J by 4 bases, leaving 15 bases between them.

This clonotype was found a few times. The chain uses TRBV12-3 or TRBV12-4 and TRBJ2-1; 11 bases map to TRBD1. The CDR3 covers 15 residues. The J segment lost 5 bases and the V segment lost 7 bases, leaving 7 bases of the junction unmatched. CDR3 coding DNA: TGTGCCAGCAACGCCGGGACAGGGGGGAACAATGAGCAGTTCTTC. Residues: CASNAGTGGNNEQFF.

This clonotype was observed at least ten times. This rearrangement joins TRBV7-3 to TRBJ2-1; 8 bases align to TRBD2. The CDR3 contains 15 residues. CDR1 SGHTA and CDR2 FQGTGA come from the germline V gene. With V trimmed by 4 bases and J by 7 bases, 9 bases remained unmatched. For the CDR3, the DNA is TGTGCCAGCAGCTCACGGGGGGGTGAAGGTAATGAGCAGTTCTTC. It translates to CASSSRGGEGNEQFF.

V and J are TRBV18 and TRBJ2-1; D remains unclear. The CDR3 runs 14 residues. Germline V CDR1 and CDR2: KGHSH, LQKENI. The ends were cut back, 0 bases at V and 0 bases at J, with 3 bases in the middle. CDR3 nucleotides: TGTGCCAGCTCACCACCTATCTCCTACAATGAGCAGTTCTTC. The encoded protein is CASSPPISYNEQFF.

The chain links TRBV2 to TRBJ2-7; no clear D gene. In germline, CDR1 is SNHLY, CDR2 FYNNEI. Deletions cut 4 bases from V and 2 bases from J, with 12 bases between. This CDR3 contains 14 residues. This CDR3 is CASSVAPPPYEQYF. CDR3 DNA sequence: TGTGCCAGCAGTGTGGCCCCCCCCCCCTACGAGCAGTACTTC.

This clonotype was counted ten times or more. The V call is TRBV19, the J call TRBJ1-5; 7 positions agree with TRBD1. J was trimmed by 11 bases and V by 7 bases; bases with no gene match: 14. Germline assignment: CDR1 LNHDA and CDR2 SQIVND (reference sequence). CDR3 length equals 14 residues. The CDR3 bases are TGTGCCAGTACCGGGCGGGCAGGGGGTCGGACCCAGCATTTT. It yields the protein CASTGRAGGRTQHF.